Following are 9 T cell receptor beta chains from one sample sequenced in a study of blood T cell repertoires in COVID-19. Libraries were prepared by immunoSEQ multiplex PCR; TCRdb keeps only in-frame clonotypes and omits some of them. Here the sample spans 99,000 or so clones, roughly nine tenths being singletons. The sequencing sample was made of peripheral blood. The receptors here all came from a human donor in a cohort sampled during active COVID-19.

The chain carries TRBV5-4 and TRBJ2-7; 8 bases are shared with TRBD1. Germline V gene sequence: CDR1 SGHNT, CDR2 YYREEE (reference sequence). Trimming removed 7 bases from V and 3 bases from J; junction bases left unmatched: 12. There are 15 residues in the CDR3. CDR3 protein: CASRTGRESNYEQYF. CDR3 coding DNA: TGTGCCAGCCGGACAGGGAGAGAGAGTAACTACGAGCAGTACTTC.

This rearrangement joins TRBV4-3 to TRBJ1-1; D might be TRBD1 (6 bases). CDR3 size: 16 residues. V lost 0 bases to trimming and J lost 2 bases, with 13 bases between them. Germline V CDR1 and CDR2: LGHNA, YSLEER. CDR3 in amino acids: CASSQDLRTANTEAFF. The CDR3 DNA reads as TGCGCCAGCAGCCAAGATCTCAGGACAGCAAACACTGAAGCTTTCTTT.

The chain recombines TRBV5-6 with TRBJ1-5; D uncertain. Per germline, CDR1 SGHDT and CDR2 YYEEEE. With 6 bases removed from V and 2 bases from J, the gap between germline ends came to 15 bases. There are 15 residues in the CDR3. The CDR3, as DNA: TGTGCCAGCACCATTGGAGGATTCGGCAATCAGCCCCAGCATTTT. Translation gives CASTIGGFGNQPQHF.

The chain carries TRBV19 and TRBJ1-6, with 7 bases lining up with TRBD1. Unmatched junction bases numbered 8, after V lost 10 bases and J lost 8 bases. The CDR3 is 13 amino acids. Germline loops: CDR1 LNHDA, CDR2 SQIVND (reference sequence). The CDR3 DNA is TGTGCCACTTCGACAGGGACGGATTCACCCCTCCACTTT. It is translated as CATSTGTDSPLHF.

The CDR3 nucleotides read TGTGCCAGCAGCCAGGATCCGGGACAGATCACAGATACGCAGTATTTT. It translates to CASSQDPGQITDTQYF. V gene TRBV4-2 combines with J gene TRBJ2-3; 7 nucleotides align to TRBD1. The junction had 8 bases not matched to a gene; V was cut back by 3 bases and J by 2 bases. This CDR3 comprises 16 residues. Germline lookup yields CDR1 LGHNA and CDR2 YNFKEQ.

The chain joins TRBV6-2 or TRBV6-3 to TRBJ2-7; 9 bases are a match to TRBD1. This CDR3 spans 14 amino acids. Trimming took 2 bases from V and 9 from J; bases not matched to a gene: 8. Germline CDR1 reads MNHEY; CDR2 reads SVGEGT. In DNA form, the CDR3 reads TGTGCCAGCAGTTACCGGGACAGGGCCCACGGGCAGTACTTC. Amino acid sequence: CASSYRDRAHGQYF.

The V call is TRBV19, the J call TRBJ2-7; 9 positions agree with TRBD2. The CDR3 is 15 residues long. The germline CDR1 and CDR2 sequences are LNHDA and SQIVND (reference sequence). The trim removed 5 bases at V and 0 bases at J, leaving 5 bases unmatched. The CDR3 protein is CASSSAGGSSYEQYF. CDR3 nucleotides: TGTGCCAGTAGTTCGGCGGGGGGGAGCTCCTACGAGCAGTACTTC.

The genes are TRBV10-3 and TRBJ2-1; 13 bases fit TRBD2. The germline gives CDR1 ENHRY, CDR2 SYGVKD. With V trimmed by 6 bases and J by 0 bases, 8 bases remained unmatched. This CDR3 has 18 amino acids. CDR3 DNA sequence: TGTGCCATCAGAGCGACTAGCGGGGGGACGAGCTCCTACAATGAGCAGTTCTTC. This translates into CAIRATSGGTSSYNEQFF.

This clone has only a few counts. The chain joins TRBV6-1 to TRBJ2-1; D might be TRBD2 (6 bases). V dropped 2 bases and J dropped 7 bases, with 12 bases sitting between them. The CDR3 is 14 amino acids. Germline lookup yields CDR1 MNHNS and CDR2 SASEGT. In DNA form, the CDR3 reads TGTGCCAGCAGTGAAAAAGGCGGGGAGAATGAGCAGTTCTTC. Translated, it gives CASSEKGGENEQFF.